These T cell receptor beta chains were read from a single sample in a study of post-analysis software for immune sequencing data. From the PCR reads, TCRdb called clonotypes with MiXCR, one entry per CDR3 protein. This table has under 200,000 distinct CDR3 sequences, 29% appearing once. Sequenced sample: blood. The receptors were sampled from a girl under 18 with multiple sclerosis. Both conserved end residues are part of each CDR3. The D gene is left open where the match is weak. Clone size appears in some rows only: once, few, many, or a class for an expanded clone.

>TRBJ1-6|TRBV7-2|NA|many
CASSLLAGGAGNSPLHF
TGTGCCAGCAGCCTCCTCGCGGGAGGGGCAGGTAATTCACCCCTCCACTTT
>TRBJ1-5|TRBV14|TRBD1|once
CASSQVQGARSFCNQPRHF
TGTGCCAGCAGCCAAGTACAGGGGGCTAGATCCTTTTGCAATCAGCCCCGGCATTTT
>TRBJ1-1|TRBV29-1|NA|NA
CSGAPGGVGPNTEAFF
TGCAGCGGCGCTCCCGGTGGGGTAGGTCCCAACACTGAAGCTTTCTTT
>TRBJ2-7|TRBV15|NA|many
CATSSWGLTEQYF
TGTGCCACCAGCAGTTGGGGCCTCACCGAGCAGTACTTC
>TRBJ1-6|TRBV7-9|NA|NA
CATSRGNSPLHF
TGTGCCACCAGTAGGGGGAATTCACCCCTCCACTTT
>TRBJ2-5|TRBV20-1|NA|few
CSARQGGETQYF
TGCAGTGCTAGACAGGGGGGGGAGACCCAGTACTTC
>TRBJ2-7|TRBV9|TRBD2|NA
CASSPFERESGEQYF
TGTGCCAGCAGCCCCTTTGAGCGGGAGAGTGGTGAGCAGTACTTC
>TRBJ2-2|TRBV20-1|NA|NA
CSVVDRMNTGELFF
TGCAGTGTCGTCGACAGGATGAACACCGGGGAGCTGTTTTTT
>TRBJ1-2|TRBV12-3/TRBV12-4|NA|NA
CTSRFWDLGYTF
TGTACCAGCAGATTCTGGGACCTTGGCTACACCTTC
>TRBJ2-7|TRBV27|NA|many
CASSLSEAYEQYF
TGTGCCAGCAGTTTATCGGAAGCCTACGAGCAGTACTTC
>TRBJ1-5|TRBV27|NA|NA
CASSLSENQPQHF
TGTGCCAGCAGTTTGTCGGAGAATCAGCCCCAGCATTTT
>TRBJ1-1|TRBV12-3/TRBV12-4|TRBD1|many
CASSPGTGEAFF
TGTGCCAGCAGTCCGGGGACAGGTGAAGCTTTCTTT
>TRBJ2-2|TRBV5-1|NA|NA
CASSFGRSYTGELFF
TGCGCCAGCAGCTTCGGCAGGTCGTACACCGGGGAGCTGTTTTTT
>TRBJ2-3|TRBV25-1|NA|NA
CASSEFLDTQYF
TGTGCCAGCAGTGAATTCCTGGATACGCAGTATTTT
>TRBJ2-5|TRBV9|NA|NA
CASSVDEGGPVETQYF
TGTGCCAGCAGCGTAGACGAGGGGGGGCCGGTTGAGACCCAGTACTTC
>TRBJ1-2|TRBV6-5|NA|many
CASRGETNYGYTF
TGTGCCTCCCGAGGGGAAACTAACTATGGCTACACCTTC
>TRBJ2-7|TRBV27|NA|many
CASRVSGLPYEQYF
TGTGCCAGCAGGGTTAGCGGTTTACCCTACGAGCAGTACTTC
>TRBJ2-7|TRBV5-1|TRBD1|many
CASSLGQGATYEQYF
TGCGCCAGCAGCCTAGGACAGGGGGCAACCTACGAGCAGTACTTC
>TRBJ2-5|TRBV5-1|NA|NA
CASSLTSETQYF
TGCGCCAGCAGCCTAACGTCGGAGACCCAGTACTTC
>TRBJ1-1|TRBV7-9|NA|few
CASSPGVSTEAFF
TGTGCCAGCAGCCCGGGTGTTAGCACTGAAGCTTTCTTT
>TRBJ2-7|TRBV20-1|TRBD1|NA
CSAQTGTGKYEQYF
TGCAGTGCCCAAACCGGGACAGGGAAATACGAGCAGTACTTC
>TRBJ1-2|TRBV29-1|TRBD1|few
CSVEVEGGIGYTF
TGCAGCGTTGAGGTTGAAGGGGGCATCGGCTACACCTTC
>TRBJ2-1|TRBV2|NA|NA
CTSSPDPYEQFF
TGTACCAGCAGTCCCGACCCCTACGAGCAGTTCTTC
>TRBJ1-6|TRBV9|TRBD1|NA
CASSELRDSNSPLHF
TGTGCCAGCAGCGAGTTGCGGGACAGTAATTCACCCCTCCACTTT
>TRBJ2-1|TRBV5-1|TRBD2|NA
CASQGLAAYNEQFF
TGCGCCAGTCAGGGACTAGCCGCTTACAATGAGCAGTTCTTC
>TRBJ1-1|TRBV5-1|NA|NA
CANSWDSTEAFF
TGCGCCAACAGCTGGGACTCGACAGAAGCTTTCTTT
>TRBJ2-3|TRBV11-2|TRBD2|NA
CASSYGTSGGTGTQYF
TGTGCCAGCAGCTATGGGACTAGCGGGGGGACAGGTACGCAGTATTTT
>TRBJ1-5|TRBV11-2|NA|NA
CASSSFRRGSKGSDQPQHF
TGTGCCAGCAGCTCTTTTCGGAGGGGGTCCAAGGGGAGCGATCAGCCCCAGCATTTT
>TRBJ1-5|TRBV6-5|NA|NA
CASSYSGAHHSNQPQHF
TGTGCCAGCAGTTACTCCGGGGCGCACCATAGCAATCAGCCCCAGCATTTT
>TRBJ2-5|TRBV12-3/TRBV12-4|TRBD2|NA
CASSSQRLAGQETQYF
TGTGCCAGCAGTTCCCAACGACTAGCGGGTCAAGAGACCCAGTACTTC
>TRBJ2-7|TRBV7-3|TRBD2|few
CASSYLGGGTFGEQYF
TGTGCCAGCAGCTACCTTGGCGGGGGGACCTTCGGCGAGCAGTACTTC
>TRBJ2-2|TRBV5-1|NA|NA
CASSWGTLGTYTGELFF
TGCGCCAGCAGCTGGGGCACTTTGGGGACATACACCGGGGAGCTGTTTTTT
>TRBJ2-7|TRBV6-1|NA|many
CASRIMDVTYEQYF
TGTGCCAGCAGAATTATGGACGTCACCTACGAGCAGTACTTC
>TRBJ1-5|TRBV6-1|NA|NA
CASSGSGNQPQHF
TGTGCCAGCTCCGGGTCGGGCAATCAGCCCCAGCATTTT
>TRBJ2-4|TRBV5-1|TRBD2|many
CASSLLGTSGAQNIQYF
TGCGCCAGCAGCTTGTTAGGGACTAGCGGGGCCCAAAACATTCAGTACTTC
>TRBJ2-1|TRBV7-3|TRBD2|NA
CASSLMTSIYNEQFF
TGTGCCAGCAGCTTAATGACTAGCATATACAATGAGCAGTTCTTC
>TRBJ2-3|TRBV6-6|NA|NA
CASSRHRGGTDTQYF
TGTGCCAGCAGTCGGCATCGTGGAGGCACAGATACGCAGTATTTT
>TRBJ2-1|TRBV18|TRBD2|many
CASSPALAGYNEQFF
TGTGCCAGCTCACCGGCACTAGCGGGCTACAATGAGCAGTTCTTC
>TRBJ2-1|TRBV20-1|TRBD2|NA
CSATTRTSGKNEQFF
TGCAGTGCTACTACTCGGACTAGCGGGAAGAATGAGCAGTTCTTC
>TRBJ2-7|TRBV20-1|NA|NA
CSTRGTDSYEQYF
TGCAGTACTCGTGGGACTGACTCCTACGAGCAGTACTTC
>TRBJ2-3|TRBV12-3/TRBV12-4|TRBD2|many
CASSSSGGSLTDTQYF
TGTGCCAGCAGTTCTAGCGGGGGGTCTCTCACAGATACGCAGTATTTT
>TRBJ2-5|TRBV20-1|NA|many
CSALTAQQETQYF
TGCAGTGCCCTGACAGCACAACAAGAGACCCAGTACTTC
>TRBJ2-2|TRBV6-5|NA|few
CASRLGYTGELFF
TGTGCCAGCAGGTTGGGGTACACCGGGGAGCTGTTTTTT
>TRBJ2-7|TRBV28|NA|NA
CASSYRDEQYF
TGTGCCAGCAGTTACAGGGACGAGCAGTACTTC
>TRBJ1-6|TRBV21-1|NA|NA
CASRPPGLVLNSPLHF
TGTGCCAGCCGACCACCGGGACTGGTCCTTAATTCACCCCTCCACTTT
>TRBJ2-5|TRBV7-2|TRBD2|NA
CASSTWTSGKEEQYF
TGTGCCAGCAGCACCTGGACTAGCGGGAAAGAGGAGCAGTACTTC
>TRBJ1-4|TRBV6-1|TRBD1|NA
CASSLTGQISTNEKRFF
TGTGCCAGCAGTCTGACAGGGCAAATTTCAACTAATGAAAAACGGTTTTTT
>TRBJ1-4|TRBV30|TRBD1|NA
CARGQGPEKLFF
TGTGCCCGGGGACAGGGTCCTGAAAAACTGTTTTTT
>TRBJ2-2|TRBV27|NA|NA
CASSLLPGVTGNTGELFF
TGTGCCAGCAGTTTACTCCCGGGAGTGACAGGGAACACCGGGGAGCTGTTTTTT
>TRBJ2-7|TRBV4-1|NA|many
CASSQGKLYEQYF
TGCGCCAGCAGCCAAGGCAAACTCTACGAGCAGTACTTC
>TRBJ2-5|TRBV18|TRBD1|NA
CASSSPGTVRTQYF
TGTGCCAGCTCATCACCCGGGACAGTTCGAACCCAGTACTTC
>TRBJ2-1|TRBV7-9|TRBD2|few
CASSQPSGRNEQFF
TGTGCCAGCAGCCAACCTAGCGGGAGGAATGAGCAGTTCTTC
>TRBJ2-5|TRBV7-2|NA|NA
CAGRVGGRETQYF
TGTGCCGGACGAGTGGGGGGTCGAGAGACCCAGTACTTC
>TRBJ2-1|TRBV5-5|TRBD2|many
CASSFGLAGGRNEQFF
TGTGCCAGCAGCTTCGGCCTAGCGGGGGGTCGGAATGAGCAGTTCTTC